A selection of T cell receptor beta chains follows, all from one sample in a study of T-cell reconstitution after alpha-beta-depleted transplantation in children. TCRdb re-called the PCR reads with MiXCR, one entry per CDR3 protein. The table lists more than 85,000 distinct CDR3 sequences, approximately 8% of them singletons. This specimen consisted of PBMCs, obtained before TCRalphabeta/CD19-depleted stem cell transplant. The receptors derive from a boy aged 2-9 years with acute lymphoblastic leukemia, due to receive a stem cell transplant. Each CDR3 is given with its conserved first and last residue.

TRBV4-3,TRBJ1-6,CASSPSGDRGSPLHF
TRBV7-2,TRBJ2-5,CASSLNGFRETQYF
TRBV6-5,TRBJ2-6,CASSYSPSAGANVLTF
TRBV11-2,TRBJ2-5,CASSSPDTGYRETQYF
TRBV7-9,TRBJ2-5,CASSSGLAGPLQETQYF
TRBV6-4,TRBJ2-1,CASSESGGAHNEQFF
TRBV7-8,TRBJ1-1,CASSLQAVGEAFF
TRBV11-2,TRBJ2-1,CASRWGGEQFF
TRBV27,TRBJ2-1,CASSWIAWGHEQFF
TRBV12-3/TRBV12-4,TRBJ1-1,CASRLSGVTEAFF
TRBV12-3/TRBV12-4,TRBJ2-7,CASSFAGRVYEQYF
TRBV4-3,TRBJ1-2,CASSPGGYGYTF
TRBV6-5,TRBJ1-1,CASSYSRYGGAFF
TRBV4-1,TRBJ2-2,CASSPRAGMDTGELFF
TRBV4-1,TRBJ2-5,CASSSRTGTQYF
TRBV7-6,TRBJ1-1,CASSLWRSTEAFF
TRBV14,TRBJ2-7,CASSQGGAREQYF
TRBV7-2,TRBJ1-6,CASSLVIGNSPLHF
TRBV5-1,TRBJ2-7,CASRTGTGPYEQYF
TRBV11-2,TRBJ2-2,CASRPVGRRLFF
TRBV27,TRBJ2-1,CASSSGGRDEQFF
TRBV28,TRBJ1-5,CASTRGQAQHF
TRBV5-1,TRBJ2-6,CASSRPSGANVLTF
TRBV10-3,TRBJ2-7,CAISEGADEQYF
TRBV10-3,TRBJ2-7,CAISAGTSSLDEQYF
TRBV11-3,TRBJ2-3,CASSLDLSGGTDTQYF
TRBV3-1,TRBJ1-6,CASSQGSPLHF
TRBV5-1,TRBJ2-5,CASSLRFGGETQYF
TRBV3-1,TRBJ2-3,CASSPGPPSTDTQYF
TRBV6-1,TRBJ2-3,CASSASTGEGTDTQYF
TRBV2,TRBJ2-2,CASRAFSGGGSGELFF
TRBV15,TRBJ2-5,CATSRGGEDGAETQYF
TRBV12-3/TRBV12-4,TRBJ1-4,CASSFDDEKLFF
TRBV7-9,TRBJ1-2,CASSPTGARNGYTF
TRBV12-5,TRBJ1-5,CASGYWRGHSNQPQHF
TRBV14,TRBJ2-4,CASGHQGGIQYF
TRBV7-2,TRBJ2-3,CASSPYVDTQYF
TRBV3-1,TRBJ2-7,CASSKGTVSYEQYF
TRBV7-2,TRBJ2-1,CASSLAHVARNNEQFF
TRBV5-6,TRBJ2-3,CASSPGRTGTQYF
TRBV4-1,TRBJ2-1,CASSSGIGGEQFF
TRBV20-1,TRBJ1-4,CSAYQGANEKLFF
TRBV12-3/TRBV12-4,TRBJ2-1,CASSPGIAGFSKQFF
TRBV27,TRBJ2-5,CAHQGDHGEETQYF
TRBV13,TRBJ1-2,CASSFDRAVGYTF
TRBV7-2,TRBJ2-2,CASSFTSGGNTGELFF
TRBV12-3/TRBV12-4,TRBJ2-2,CASSRKGSGELFF
TRBV5-1,TRBJ2-3,CASSLSANTQYF
TRBV18,TRBJ1-5,CASSPSGQIQPQHF
TRBV6-5,TRBJ2-1,CASRTSISYNEQFF
TRBV5-1,TRBJ2-1,CASSSGTGSYNEQFF
TRBV6-1,TRBJ1-2,CASSNLNSWGSYGYTF
TRBV6-4,TRBJ2-2,CASSGSGDTGELFF
TRBV5-4,TRBJ2-5,CASSLDRDETQYF
TRBV4-2,TRBJ1-6,CASSFARDRNNSPLHF
TRBV3-1,TRBJ2-4,CASSQGAKNIQYF
TRBV11-2,TRBJ2-1,CASSLGSMHYNEQFF